These T cell receptor beta chains were read from a single sample in a study of tumor and adjacent non-tumor tissue in lung cancer. One entry per CDR3 protein, called by TCRdb with MiXCR from the multiplex PCR reads. The repertoire holds approximately 100,000 distinct CDR3 sequences, with roughly three fifths as singletons. Sample: distant non-tumor lung tissue. The receptors were gathered from a man aged 55 to 69 with non-small cell lung cancer. Both conserved end residues are part of each CDR3. A D gene is named only where the DNA matches it firmly. Clone size is stated in some rows and not others, as once, few, many or a class when expanded.

TRBD1	TRBV19	TRBJ2-1	-	14	CASSTLTGLNEQFF	TGTGCCAGTAGTACCCTGACAGGGCTGAATGAGCAGTTCTTC
-	TRBV6-6	TRBJ2-3	few	16	CASYGEDSFYTDTQYF	TGTGCCAGCTACGGGGAGGACAGTTTCTACACAGATACGCAGTATTTT
-	TRBV7-9	TRBJ2-4	once	11	CASSFGGIQYF	TGTGCCAGCAGCTTTGGGGGCATTCAGTACTTC
TRBD2	TRBV6-2/TRBV6-3	TRBJ2-1	-	15	CASTLSGRSYNEQFF	TGTGCCAGCACTCTCAGCGGGAGGTCGTACAATGAGCAGTTCTTC
TRBD2	TRBV11-3	TRBJ2-5	-	16	CASSLVLTSGQETQYF	TGTGCCAGCAGCTTAGTGCTGACTAGCGGACAAGAGACCCAGTACTTC
TRBD1	TRBV28	TRBJ1-1	few	14	CASSFGQGYTEAFF	TGTGCCAGCAGCTTCGGACAGGGATACACTGAAGCTTTCTTT
-	TRBV19	TRBJ2-7	few	14	CASSIAPDPYEQYF	TGTGCCAGTAGTATAGCCCCGGATCCCTACGAGCAGTACTTC
-	TRBV29-1	TRBJ2-5	-	12	CNVQGDLKTQYF	TGCAATGTCCAGGGGGACTTGAAGACCCAGTACTTC
-	TRBV27	TRBJ1-1	-	16	CASSLSAGNLNTEAFF	TGTGCCAGCAGTTTATCGGCAGGGAACTTGAACACTGAAGCTTTCTTT
-	TRBV24-1	TRBJ1-2	-	14	CATSDSQGNYGYTF	TGTGCCACCAGTGATTCCCAGGGGAACTATGGCTACACCTTC
-	TRBV12-3/TRBV12-4	TRBJ2-7	many	12	CASSLMSYEQYF	TGTGCCAGCAGTTTAATGTCCTACGAGCAGTACTTC
-	TRBV5-6	TRBJ1-1	few	14	CASGLEASNTEAFF	TGTGCCAGCGGCTTGGAGGCATCGAACACTGAAGCTTTCTTT
-	TRBV13	TRBJ2-7	-	12	CASSDFLYEQYF	TGTGCCAGCAGCGACTTCCTCTACGAGCAGTACTTC
TRBD2	TRBV12-3/TRBV12-4	TRBJ2-7	-	15	CTSTSLRAGRYEQYF	TGTACCAGCACTTCGCTAAGAGCGGGGCGCTACGAGCAGTACTTC
-	TRBV10-3	TRBJ2-2	once	14	CAIRGDGNTGELFF	TGTGCCATTAGAGGGGACGGCAACACCGGGGAGCTGTTTTTT
-	TRBV20-1	TRBJ1-5	many	13	CSAQGQSNQPQHF	TGCAGTGCCCAAGGACAGAGCAATCAGCCCCAGCATTTT
-	TRBV28	TRBJ1-2	-	19	CANSLFPAQGLFFNYGYTF	TGTGCCAACAGTTTATTTCCGGCTCAGGGTCTATTTTTCAACTATGGCTACACCTTC
-	TRBV19	TRBJ1-6	-	16	CASSIDFPRDGSPLHF	TGTGCCAGTAGTATAGATTTCCCCAGGGACGGATCACCCCTCCACTTT
TRBD1	TRBV6-5	TRBJ2-4	many	15	CASTGPDRGLNIQYF	TGTGCCAGCACCGGCCCGGACAGGGGGCTGAACATTCAGTACTTC
-	TRBV5-1	TRBJ2-3	-	14	CASNWGGAPDTQYF	TGCGCCAGCAACTGGGGCGGGGCACCAGATACGCAGTATTTT
-	TRBV29-1	TRBJ2-3	-	14	CSVTRSEGTDTQYF	TGCAGCGTTACCCGCTCCGAAGGGACAGATACGCAGTATTTT
-	TRBV28	TRBJ2-5	-	14	CASSIGDRQGTQYF	TGTGCCAGCAGTATAGGGGACCGCCAAGGGACCCAGTACTTC
-	TRBV29-1	TRBJ1-1	-	12	CSDDGGGTEAFF	TGCAGCGATGATGGGGGGGGCACTGAAGCTTTCTTT
TRBD1	TRBV12-3/TRBV12-4	TRBJ1-2	-	16	CVSIEVGTGGAYGYTF	TGTGTCAGCATCGAAGTAGGGACAGGGGGCGCCTATGGCTACACCTTC
-	TRBV29-1	TRBJ2-1	-	12	CSVGSGQDTQFF	TGCAGCGTTGGAAGCGGGCAAGATACCCAGTTCTTC
-	TRBV20-1	TRBJ1-2	-	9	CSTSPSYTF	TGCAGTACTAGTCCTAGCTACACCTTC
-	TRBV4-2	TRBJ2-3	-	16	CASNQGASPSTDMQYF	TGTGCCAGCAACCAAGGGGCTAGCCCTAGCACAGATATGCAGTATTTT